Following are 5 T cell receptor beta chains from one sample sequenced in a study of cytotoxic CD8 clonotypes in ibrutinib-treated CLL. Measured with immunoSEQ multiplex PCR; TCRdb has only the in-frame clones, and not every one. The repertoire holds approximately 53,000 clones, with approximately 87% as singletons. Sequenced here: PBMCs, sampled after 24 months of ibrutinib treatment. The receptors were gathered from a human donor with chronic lymphocytic leukemia.

This clone is a singleton in its sample. J is TRBJ2-1 and V is TRBV5-6; 12 positions agree with TRBD1. CDR3 size: 16 residues. Losses at the gene ends were 3 bases for V and 7 bases for J; bases not matched to a gene: 8. The germline CDR1 and CDR2 sequences are SGHDT and YYEEEE. The CDR3 loop reads CASSSPGTGGENEQFF. The DNA of the CDR3 is TGTGCCAGCAGCTCCCCCGGGACAGGGGGCGAAAATGAGCAGTTCTTC.

The rearrangement links TRBV21-1 to TRBJ2-6. TRBV21-1 is a known pseudogene. The CDR3 runs 18 residues. CDR3 residues: CASSKVEAGNPGANVLTF. CDR3 nucleotide sequence: TGTGCCAGCAGCAAAGTGGAGGCAGGGAATCCTGGGGCCAACGTCCTGACTTTC.

The chain employs TRBV10-3 and TRBJ2-7, with TRBD2 identical over 8 bases. This CDR3 has 15 residues. CDR1 is ENHRY, CDR2 SYGVKD, per germline. V dropped 0 bases and J dropped 3; count of bases not matched to a gene: 4. The CDR3 reads CAISESLLADYEQYF. The CDR3 DNA follows: TGTGCCATCAGTGAGTCGTTACTAGCGGACTACGAGCAGTACTTC.

V usage is TRBV5-4 and J usage is TRBJ1-5, with D perhaps matching TRBD1 (6 bases). V was cut by 2 bases and J by 1 base, with 7 bases left in between. Germline CDR1 and CDR2: SGHNT and YYREEE (reference sequence). The CDR3 consists of 14 residues. The CDR3 nucleotides read TGTGCCAGCAGCTTACAGGGCAGCAATCAGCCCCAGCATTTT. It codes for CASSLQGSNQPQHF. The whole variable domain, filled in from reference TRBV5-4 and TRBJ1-5, reads ETGVTQSPTHLIKTRGQQVTLRCSSQSGHNTVSWYQQALGQGPQFIFQYYREEENGRGNFPPRFSGLQFPNYSSELNVNALELDDSALYLCASSLQGSNQPQHFGDGTRLSIL.

The rearrangement uses TRBV7-5 and TRBJ2-7; TRBD2 reflects the table's D call only, with no check against the DNA. TRBV7-5 corresponds to a pseudogene. The CDR3 runs to 15 residues. The CDR3 sequence: CASSSRTSPNYEQYF. For the CDR3, the DNA is TGTGCCAGCAGCTCAAGGACTAGCCCGAACTACGAGCAGTACTTC.